A single sample is the source of the 21 T cell receptor beta chains below, sequenced in a study of shared clonotypes between healthy human individuals. The data were produced by immunoSEQ multiplex PCR, yet TCRdb's version contains in-frame clones alone and is incomplete. The data hold approximately 250,000 clones, with 65% observed a single time. Material for sequencing was memory CD4+ T cells sorted from blood. Subset indicated: CD45RA-negative fraction. All receptors come from a man under 40 in good health.

This clone was picked up a small number of times. Other DNA sequences in this sample translate to the same CDR3. The J gene is TRBJ2-1, the V gene TRBV11-2; TRBD1 matches at 8 bases. The CDR3 length is 15 residues. The germline gives CDR1 SGHAT, CDR2 FQNNGV. V shed 4 bases and J 0 bases; nucleotides not matched to a gene: 2. CDR3 sequence reads: CASSSGTGSYNEQFF. Here the CDR3 DNA reads TGTGCCAGCAGCTCCGGGACAGGCTCCTACAATGAGCAGTTCTTC.

The chain uses TRBV6-6 and TRBJ2-7, with no clear D. Per the germline V gene, CDR1 is MNHNY and CDR2 is SVGAGI (reference sequence). Trimming stripped 6 bases from V and 6 bases from J, with 18 bases between. The CDR3 contains 14 residues. The CDR3 here is CASSQTGRAGEQYF. The CDR3 nucleotides are TGTGCCAGCAGCCAAACGGGCCGGGCAGGCGAGCAGTACTTC.

The chain combines TRBV6-1 with TRBJ2-4, with 10 bases that match TRBD2. Germline loops: CDR1 MNHNS, CDR2 SASEGT. V lost 1 base to trimming and J lost 1 base; unmatched junction nucleotides: 7. The CDR3 has 18 residues. Here the CDR3 reads CASSEVNSGLAAKNIQYF. The CDR3 DNA reads TGTGCCAGCAGTGAAGTTAATTCGGGACTAGCGGCCAAAAACATTCAGTACTTC.

The chain recombines TRBV19 with TRBJ2-1; D is perhaps TRBD2 (7 bases). Looked up from germline, CDR1 is LNHDA and CDR2 is SQIVND (reference sequence). The CDR3 spans 14 residues. V was trimmed by 4 bases and J by 4 bases, leaving 11 bases between them. The chain's CDR3 is CASSRAGQYNEQFF. As DNA, the CDR3 is TGTGCCAGTAGTAGAGCGGGACAATACAATGAGCAGTTCTTC. The full variable domain, with the rest looked up from reference TRBV19 and TRBJ2-1, is DGGITQSPKYLFRKEGQNVTLSCEQNLNHDAMYWYRQDPGQGLRLIYYSQIVNDFQKGDIAEGYSVSREKKESFPLTVTSAQKNPTAFYLCASSRAGQYNEQFFGPGTRLTVL.

This clone has ten or more counts. The chain combines TRBV6-1 with TRBJ2-6; D gene unclear. The germline CDR1 and CDR2 sequences are MNHNS and SASEGT. The CDR3 runs 13 residues. V was pared by 9 bases and J by 0 bases, with 6 bases between. In DNA, the CDR3 is TGTGCCAGTTCCCTCTCTGGGGCCAACGTCCTGACTTTC. Encoded protein: CASSLSGANVLTF.

This clone was seen a handful of times. The chain employs TRBV27 and TRBJ2-1; 15 bases agree with TRBD2. Germline CDR1 and CDR2: MNHEY and SMNVEV (reference sequence). CDR3 size: 19 residues. The V gene end was trimmed by 5 bases and the J gene end by 5 bases; junction bases not matched to a gene: 13. The DNA of the CDR3 is TGTGCCAGCAGTCCACGGACTAGCGGGAGGGCCCTCCGGGACAATGAGCAGTTCTTC. Its translation: CASSPRTSGRALRDNEQFF.

This clone was seen at least ten times. This sequence joins TRBV2 and TRBJ2-1, with D maybe TRBD2 (5 bases). Trimming shortened V by 4 bases and J by 7 bases, and 14 bases separated the two germline ends. This CDR3 region has 14 residues. Germline-derived CDR1 and CDR2 are SNHLY and FYNNEI. In DNA form, the CDR3 reads TGTGCCAGCAGTGTTATTCTGGGCGGGAATGAGCAGTTCTTC. Protein: CASSVILGGNEQFF.

As regards this clone: Other DNA sequences from this sample encode an identical CDR3 as well. The genes are TRBV18 and TRBJ1-1; D gene ambiguous. V was clipped by 5 bases and J by 1 base, with 8 bases between them. This CDR3 comprises 13 residues. The V gene's germline CDR1 is KGHSH and CDR2 LQKENI. Written as DNA, the CDR3 is TGTGCCAGCTCAACGGACGAGAACACTGAAGCTTTCTTT. Translation: CASSTDENTEAFF.

The chain employs TRBV5-1 and TRBJ1-2, with TRBD1 matching over 9 bases. Germline CDR1 SGHRS, CDR2 YFSETQ. CDR3 length equals 14 residues. Unmatched junction bases numbered 7, after V lost 4 bases and J lost 6 bases. CDR3 sequence: CASSGTGTGNGYTF. In DNA, the CDR3 is TGCGCCAGCAGCGGGACCGGGACAGGGAATGGCTACACCTTC.

The chain carries TRBV10-3 and TRBJ2-5, with unresolved D. The CDR3 is 13 amino acids. The germline V gene encodes CDR1 ENHRY and CDR2 SYGVKD. V dropped 3 bases and J dropped 7 bases, with 12 bases sitting between them. The CDR3 protein is CAISESIKGTQYF. The CDR3 nucleotides are TGTGCCATCAGTGAAAGCATAAAAGGGACCCAGTACTTC.

This clone was counted a single time. The CDR3 DNA follows: TGTGCCAGCAGCTTAACGGGACCTAGCACAGATACGCAGTATTTT. Translating it yields CASSLTGPSTDTQYF. The chain uses TRBV7-2 and TRBJ2-3, with D tentatively TRBD1 or TRBD2 (5 bases each). Per germline, CDR1 SGHTA and CDR2 FQGNSA. The CDR3 extends over 15 amino acids. V gave up 2 bases and J gave up 0 bases, with 9 bases separating them.

This rearrangement joins TRBV5-6 to TRBJ2-2; 13 positions match TRBD2. The CDR3 contains 17 residues. Germline trimming cut 1 base from V and 5 bases from J; bases unmatched to any gene: 5. Per the germline V gene, CDR1 is SGHDT and CDR2 is YYEEEE. CDR3 nucleotide sequence: TGTGCCAGCAGCTTGCCGAGGACTAGCGGGAGTACCGGGGAGCTGTTTTTT. It encodes CASSLPRTSGSTGELFF.

This clone was seen just once. This rearrangement joins TRBV6-5 to TRBJ1-1; 9 positions match TRBD1. The CDR3 covers 16 residues. V shed 2 bases, J shed 2 bases, and the junction held 6 bases outside the gene matches. Germline V gene data show CDR1 as MNHEY and CDR2 as SVGAGI. The DNA for the CDR3 is TGTGCCAGCAGTTACGGGTGGACAGGGGAAAACACTGAAGCTTTCTTT. This sequence encodes CASSYGWTGENTEAFF.

The CDR3 protein is CASLPIPGLALEQFF. As DNA, the CDR3 is TGTGCCAGCTTACCGATTCCGGGACTAGCTCTCGAGCAGTTCTTC. The V call is TRBV28, the J call TRBJ2-1, with 9 bases lining up with TRBD2. CDR1 is MDHEN and CDR2 is SYDVKM in the germline V gene. This CDR3 has 15 residues. Trimming removed 8 bases from V and 10 bases from J; junction bases left unmatched: 15.

V is TRBV7-2 and J is TRBJ1-3; D remains unclear. V was clipped by 1 base and J by 0 bases, with 10 bases between them. This CDR3 region has 16 residues. Per germline, CDR1 SGHTA and CDR2 FQGNSA. In nucleotides, the CDR3 is TGTGCCAGCAGCTTAGGCCCGGCCTCCTCTGGAAACACCATATATTTT. This sequence encodes CASSLGPASSGNTIYF.

The chain uses TRBV29-1 and TRBJ1-5; D might be TRBD1 (6 bases). This CDR3 contains 14 residues. CDR1 is SQVTM and CDR2 is ANQGSEA in the germline V gene. V dropped 6 bases and J dropped 2 bases, with 14 bases sitting between them. The CDR3: CSVGGGGGNQPQHF. The DNA for the CDR3 is TGCAGCGTGGGAGGAGGGGGTGGCAATCAGCCCCAGCATTTT.

J is TRBJ2-3 and V is TRBV19; possibly TRBD2 for D (5 bases). Looked up from germline, CDR1 is LNHDA and CDR2 is SQIVND (reference sequence). CDR3 length equals 15 residues. V shed 9 bases and J shed 6 bases, with 22 bases lying between them. CDR3 coding DNA: TGTGCCAGCACCTCTGAGGCTAGCTTTACCGATACGCAGTATTTT. Its translation is CASTSEASFTDTQYF.

This chain connects TRBV6-8 to TRBJ1-5; 8 bases align to TRBD1. Germline V gene lookup returns CDR1 MNHGY and CDR2 SAAAGT. With V trimmed by 6 bases and J by 3 bases, 10 bases remained unmatched. The CDR3 is 16 amino acids. The CDR3 here is CASSPEGQVANQPQHF. CDR3 in DNA: TGTGCCAGCAGCCCCGAGGGACAGGTAGCCAATCAGCCCCAGCATTTT.

The chain is built from TRBV18 and TRBJ2-2; tentatively, D is TRBD1 (6 bases). Germline V CDR1 and CDR2: KGHSH, LQKENI. With 4 bases removed from V and 0 bases from J, the gap between germline ends came to 9 bases. The CDR3 totals 15 residues. The CDR3 nucleotides are TGTGCCAGCTCACTCGGACAGCCGAACACCGGGGAGCTGTTTTTT. Translation: CASSLGQPNTGELFF.

V and J are TRBV5-1 and TRBJ2-1; maybe TRBD2 (5 bases). This CDR3 is 16 amino acids long. Trimming pared 1 base from V and 0 bases from J, leaving 11 bases between. Germline-derived CDR1 and CDR2 are SGHRS and YFSETQ. The CDR3 loop reads CASSLRTLSSYNEQFF. Written as DNA, the CDR3 is TGCGCCAGCAGCTTGCGGACTCTGAGCTCCTACAATGAGCAGTTCTTC.

The chain joins TRBV21-1 to TRBJ1-5. TRBV21-1 has pseudogene status. The CDR3 consists of 17 residues. The CDR3 region is CASSARPGRYSNQPQHF. The DNA for the CDR3 is TGTGCCAGCAGCGCACGACCAGGGAGGTATAGCAATCAGCCCCAGCATTTT.